The 23 T cell receptor beta chains below all came from one sample that was sequenced in a study of T cell repertoires in cytomegalovirus infection. Which antigens these TCRs recognize remains unknown. TCRdb analysed the reads with MiXCR anew, one entry per CDR3 protein. In the table there are 200,000 or so distinct CDR3 sequences, around 35% of which are singletons. The sequencing used CD8+ T cells from cultured PBMCs, collected from culture after CMV antigen stimulation. The source is a human donor in good health (CMV status not recorded). Some clones in this sample may be carry-over from other donors' samples.

This clonotype was seen more than once but under ten times. This chain uses TRBV7-2 with TRBJ2-1; 11 nucleotides align to TRBD2. The CDR3 totals 16 residues. V trimming: 4 bases; J trimming: 1 base; junction bases outside the gene matches: 3. The germline V gene has CDR1 SGHTA and CDR2 FQGNSA. The CDR3 here is CASSSSSGGSYNEQFF. DNA for the CDR3: TGTGCCAGCAGCTCATCTAGCGGGGGGTCCTACAATGAGCAGTTCTTC.

This chain uses TRBV28 with TRBJ1-1; D is possibly TRBD1 (6 bases). Per the germline V gene, CDR1 is MDHEN and CDR2 is SYDVKM. The CDR3 sequence is 16 residues long. V lost 4 bases and J 11 bases, leaving 26 bases between the germline ends. As DNA, the CDR3 is TGTGCCAGCAGTTCAATGCTCGGGGGCGCCAATGCGGAGGCTTTCTTT. Protein sequence: CASSSMLGGANAEAFF.

This clonotype was found many times. The chain couples TRBV6-1 to TRBJ2-5, with TRBD1 matching over 7 bases. This CDR3 is 15 amino acids long. V was pared by 6 bases and J by 2 bases, with 9 bases of the junction left unmatched. Per germline, CDR1 MNHNS and CDR2 SASEGT. CDR3 DNA sequence: TGTGCCAGCAGGAATCCGACAGGGCCTCAAGAGACCCAGTACTTC. This codes for CASRNPTGPQETQYF.

The chain employs TRBV5-6 and TRBJ2-7; 9 bases align to TRBD1. V gave up 4 bases and J gave up 5 bases; unmatched junction bases: 16. CDR1 and CDR2 from the germline V gene are SGHDT and YYEEEE. The CDR3 runs to 17 residues. DNA for the CDR3: TGTGCCAGCAGCGAAGGGGAGACGGGACAGGGTGAGAACGAGCAGTACTTC. It yields the protein CASSEGETGQGENEQYF.

This clonotype was counted ten times or more. The rearrangement joins TRBV7-6 to TRBJ2-5, with D unclear. The CDR3 has 16 residues. Looked up from germline, CDR1 is SGHVS and CDR2 is FNYEAQ. Trimming removed 1 base from V and 0 bases from J, with 12 bases in between. The CDR3 region is CASSLGLGMYQETQYF. The CDR3 DNA follows: TGTGCCAGCAGCTTAGGTCTAGGGATGTACCAAGAGACCCAGTACTTC.

The chain carries TRBV7-9 and TRBJ2-6; unclear D gene. CDR3 length: 16 residues. Germline V gene sequence: CDR1 SEHNR, CDR2 FQNEAQ (reference sequence). The V and J ends lost 3 bases and 0 bases respectively, with 9 bases between them. The CDR3 loop is CASSLSPHSGANVLTF. The CDR3 bases are TGTGCCAGCAGCTTGAGTCCCCACTCTGGGGCCAACGTCCTGACTTTC.

This clonotype appeared once. This sequence joins TRBV10-3 and TRBJ1-2; tentative D call: TRBD1 (5 bases). Germline V gene sequence: CDR1 ENHRY, CDR2 SYGVKD. Between the trimmed V and J ends, which lost 8 bases and 6 bases, there was a span of 16 bases. This CDR3 has 13 residues. The CDR3 DNA reads TGTGCCATCCTCGGCGGGACGGTGGATGGCTACACCTTC. Translation gives CAILGGTVDGYTF.

This clonotype was seen more than once but under ten times. The CDR3 DNA sequence: TGCAGTGCTCGACAGGCCTCCTACGAGCAGTACTTC. Translating gives CSARQASYEQYF. The rearrangement joins TRBV20-1 to TRBJ2-7, with D possibly TRBD1 on 6 matching bases. The V end was cut by 5 bases, the J end by 0 bases, with 8 bases between. There are 12 residues in the CDR3. Germline V lookup: CDR1 DFQATT, CDR2 SNEGSKA (reference sequence).

The table lists this clonotype with a few counts. The V and J genes are TRBV12-3 or TRBV12-4 and TRBJ2-1, with 12 bases fitting TRBD2. J gave up 1 base and V 5 bases, and 9 bases lay outside the gene matches. The CDR3 length is 18 residues. Written as DNA, the CDR3 is TGTGCCAGCAGTCCTAGCGGGAGGGCCCTCAATTCCTACAATGAGCAGTTCTTC. It is translated as CASSPSGRALNSYNEQFF.

The chain uses TRBV15 and TRBJ2-1; a weak D match, TRBD1 (6 bases). Between the trimmed V and J ends, which lost 0 bases and 6 bases, there was a span of 15 bases. This CDR3 contains 16 residues. Germline V gives CDR1 LNHNV, CDR2 YYDKDF (reference sequence). The CDR3 coding sequence is TGTGCCACCAGCAGAGACTGGCAGGGGCTCTCCAATGAGCAGTTCTTC. It yields the protein CATSRDWQGLSNEQFF. The variable domain in full, with the rest retrieved from reference TRBV15 and TRBJ2-1, is DAMVIQNPRYQVTQFGKPVTLSCSQTLNHNVMYWYQQKSSQAPKLLFHYYDKDFNNEADTPDNFQSRRPNTSFCFLDIRSPGLGDTAMYLCATSRDWQGLSNEQFFGPGTRLTVL.

A few counts support this clonotype. The rearrangement links TRBV29-1 to TRBJ1-3; D ambiguous. The CDR3 is 11 amino acids. In germline, CDR1 is SQVTM, CDR2 ANQGSEA. Deletions cut 0 bases from V and 7 bases from J, with 4 bases between. The CDR3 spells CSVEDTNTIYF. CDR3 DNA: TGCAGCGTTGAAGATACCAACACCATATATTTT.

The chain couples TRBV10-3 to TRBJ1-1, with 7 bases fitting TRBD1. Germline-derived CDR1 and CDR2 are ENHRY and SYGVKD. V gave up 11 bases and J gave up 0 bases; unmatched junction bases: 9. This CDR3 is built from 14 residues. CDR3 DNA sequence: TGTGCCGTAGGGACAGAAGAGATGAACACTGAAGCTTTCTTT. Protein: CAVGTEEMNTEAFF.

In this sample, this clonotype turned up many times. V usage is TRBV7-2 and J usage is TRBJ2-1; perhaps TRBD2 as D (6 bases). CDR3 size: 14 residues. Per the germline V gene, CDR1 is SGHTA and CDR2 is FQGNSA. V was cut by 3 bases and J by 2 bases, with 8 bases left in between. This CDR3 is CASSFRLAYNEQFF. The CDR3 nucleotides are TGTGCCAGCAGCTTCCGACTAGCCTACAATGAGCAGTTCTTC.

Many counts were recorded for this clonotype. The chain combines TRBV7-2 with TRBJ2-2; 7 positions match TRBD2. Germline trimming cut 5 bases from V and 5 bases from J; bases unmatched to any gene: 11. The CDR3 contains 16 residues. Germline loops: CDR1 SGHTA, CDR2 FQGNSA. CDR3 DNA sequence: TGTGCCAGCAGCGCGGCGAGCGGGGCCGGTACCGGGGAGCTGTTTTTT. Encoded protein: CASSAASGAGTGELFF.

The chain links TRBV7-9 to TRBJ1-2; perhaps TRBD1 as D (5 bases). The CDR3 is 15 amino acids. Trimming pared 5 bases from V and 0 bases from J, leaving 13 bases between. CDR1 is SEHNR, CDR2 FQNEAQ, per germline (reference sequence). The CDR3 protein is CASSPQGVPNYGYTF. The CDR3 DNA follows: TGTGCCAGCAGCCCTCAGGGAGTACCTAACTATGGCTACACCTTC.

This clonotype was seen a few times. V is TRBV28 and J is TRBJ2-7, with a weak D call TRBD1 (5 bases). This CDR3 spans 15 amino acids. Per germline, CDR1 MDHEN and CDR2 SYDVKM. V shed 7 bases and J shed 3 bases, with 19 bases lying between them. The CDR3 loop reads CASIPPVGQIYEQYF. Here the CDR3 DNA reads TGTGCCAGCATCCCTCCGGTGGGGCAAATCTACGAGCAGTACTTC.

In its sample, this clonotype was seen many times. V is TRBV7-8 and J is TRBJ2-5; D is ambiguous. In germline, CDR1 is SGHVS, CDR2 FQNEAQ. With 3 bases removed from V and 4 bases from J, the gap between germline ends came to 15 bases. CDR3 size: 15 residues. CDR3 residues: CASSLVLRWRETQYF. The CDR3 region has the DNA TGTGCCAGCAGCTTGGTCCTCCGATGGAGAGAGACCCAGTACTTC.

The chain has TRBV7-9 and TRBJ1-1; 7 bases match TRBD1. The V gene end was trimmed by 4 bases and the J gene end by 1 base; junction bases not matched to a gene: 9. The CDR3 covers 16 residues. The germline gives CDR1 SEHNR, CDR2 FQNEAQ (reference sequence). CDR3 coding DNA: TGTGCCAGCAGCTCCGTTGGGACAGCTAAGAACACTGAAGCTTTCTTT. Amino acids: CASSSVGTAKNTEAFF.

In this sample, this clonotype turned up a few times. The V and J genes are TRBV19 and TRBJ2-7; 8 bases fit TRBD1. This CDR3 is built from 13 residues. The germline V gene has CDR1 LNHDA and CDR2 SQIVND (reference sequence). With 7 bases clipped from V and 3 bases from J, the junction kept 5 bases outside the gene matches. The CDR3 DNA sequence: TGTGCCAGTACCGAAACAGGGGGCTACGAGCAGTACTTC. It translates to CASTETGGYEQYF.

The chain uses TRBV5-1 and TRBJ2-5; D may be TRBD1 (5 bases). CDR3 length: 14 residues. Germline V CDR1 and CDR2: SGHRS, YFSETQ. The V end was cut by 4 bases, the J end by 2 bases, with 12 bases between. Here the CDR3 DNA reads TGCGCCAGCAGCCGTCCCGCAGGGCAAGAGACCCAGTACTTC. Translation: CASSRPAGQETQYF.

This clonotype was picked up a small number of times. This chain joins TRBV7-2 and TRBJ1-4; 8 positions agree with TRBD1. Trimming cost V 2 bases and J 5 bases; bases outside gene matches: 4. Germline CDR1 reads SGHTA; CDR2 reads FQGNSA. CDR3 length equals 15 residues. CDR3 DNA: TGTGCCAGCAGCTTATATCCAGGGGGCAATGAAAAACTGTTTTTT. It is translated as CASSLYPGGNEKLFF.

The CDR3 loop is CASSLVLGAYNEQFF. The CDR3 bases are TGTGCCAGCAGCTTAGTACTAGGGGCCTACAATGAGCAGTTCTTC. The chain carries TRBV7-8 and TRBJ2-1; D may correspond to TRBD1 or TRBD2 (5 bases each). With 1 base removed from V and 2 bases from J, the gap between germline ends came to 9 bases. CDR3 length: 15 residues. Looked up from germline, CDR1 is SGHVS and CDR2 is FQNEAQ.

This clonotype was picked up a small number of times. The gene calls are TRBV7-8 and TRBJ1-2; 10 nucleotides agree with TRBD1. V dropped 5 bases and J dropped 10; count of bases not matched to a gene: 13. The CDR3 has 15 residues. The germline V gene encodes CDR1 SGHVS and CDR2 FQNEAQ. CDR3 sequence (DNA): TGTGCCAGCAGCCAAAAACCGGGACAGGGGAAAGACTACACCTTC. Translation: CASSQKPGQGKDYTF.